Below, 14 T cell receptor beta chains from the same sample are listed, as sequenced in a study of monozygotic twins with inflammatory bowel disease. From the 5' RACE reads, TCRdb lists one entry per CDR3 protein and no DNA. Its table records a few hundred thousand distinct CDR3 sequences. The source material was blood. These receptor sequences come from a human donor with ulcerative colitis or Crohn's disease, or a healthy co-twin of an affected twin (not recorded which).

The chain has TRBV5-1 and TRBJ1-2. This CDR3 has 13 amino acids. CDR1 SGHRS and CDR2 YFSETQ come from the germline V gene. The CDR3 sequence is CASSPGTPDGYTF.

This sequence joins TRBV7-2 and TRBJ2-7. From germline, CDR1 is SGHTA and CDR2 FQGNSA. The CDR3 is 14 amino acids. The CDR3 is CASSAELHIYEQYF.

Here the CDR3 reads CASSLSSGGDEQYF. The rearrangement joins TRBV5-1 to TRBJ2-7; as DNA is missing, the TRBD2 call by TCRdb cannot be tested. The CDR3 totals 14 residues. The germline V gene encodes CDR1 SGHRS and CDR2 YFSETQ.

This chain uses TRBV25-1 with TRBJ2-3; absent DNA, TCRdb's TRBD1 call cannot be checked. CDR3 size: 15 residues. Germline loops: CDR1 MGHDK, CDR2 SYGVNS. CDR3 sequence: CASDGGVGKEDTQYF.

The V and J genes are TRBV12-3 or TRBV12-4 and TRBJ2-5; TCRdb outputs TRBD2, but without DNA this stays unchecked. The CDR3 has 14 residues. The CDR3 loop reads CASAGTSTSETQYF.

The CDR3: CASSSQARYEHYF. This chain joins TRBV2 and TRBJ2-7. The CDR3 has 13 amino acids. Germline-derived CDR1 and CDR2 are SNHLY and FYNNEI. Looking up the rest from reference TRBV2 and TRBJ2-7 gives the full variable domain: EPEVTQTPSHQVTQMGQEVILRCVPISNHLYFYWYRQILGQKVEFLVSFYNNEISEKSEIFDDQFSVERPDGSNFTLKIRSTKLEDSAMYFCASSSQARYEHYFGPGTRLTVT.

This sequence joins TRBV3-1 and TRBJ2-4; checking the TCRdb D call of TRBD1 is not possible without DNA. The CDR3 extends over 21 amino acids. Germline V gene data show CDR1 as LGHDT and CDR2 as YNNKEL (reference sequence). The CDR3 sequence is CASSPWPPYWAPGHTKNIQYF.

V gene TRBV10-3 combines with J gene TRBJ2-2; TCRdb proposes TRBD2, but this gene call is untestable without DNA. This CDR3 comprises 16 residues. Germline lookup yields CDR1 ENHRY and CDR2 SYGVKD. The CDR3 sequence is CAIGGGLLSGTGELFF.

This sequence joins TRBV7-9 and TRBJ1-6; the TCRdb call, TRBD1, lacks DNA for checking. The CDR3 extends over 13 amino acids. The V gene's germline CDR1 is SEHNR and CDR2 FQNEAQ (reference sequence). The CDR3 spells CASSSPGVSPLHF. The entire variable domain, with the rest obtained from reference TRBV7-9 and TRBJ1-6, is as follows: DTGVSQNPRHKITKRGQNVTFRCDPISEHNRLYWYRQTLGQGPEFLTYFQNEAQLEKSRLLSDRFSAERPKGSFSTLEIQRTEQGDSAMYLCASSSPGVSPLHFGNGTRLTVT.

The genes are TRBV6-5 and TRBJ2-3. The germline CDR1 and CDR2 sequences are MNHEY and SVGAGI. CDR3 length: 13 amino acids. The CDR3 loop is CASGDRSTDTQYF.

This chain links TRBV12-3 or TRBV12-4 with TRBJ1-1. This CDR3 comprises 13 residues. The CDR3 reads CASSINSQTEAFF.

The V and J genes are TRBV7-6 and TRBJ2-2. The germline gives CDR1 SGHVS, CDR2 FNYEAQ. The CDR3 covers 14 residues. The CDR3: CASSLDLFTGELFF.

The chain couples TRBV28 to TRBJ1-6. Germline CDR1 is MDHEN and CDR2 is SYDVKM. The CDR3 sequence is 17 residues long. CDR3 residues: CASSLKGQSSYNSPLHF.

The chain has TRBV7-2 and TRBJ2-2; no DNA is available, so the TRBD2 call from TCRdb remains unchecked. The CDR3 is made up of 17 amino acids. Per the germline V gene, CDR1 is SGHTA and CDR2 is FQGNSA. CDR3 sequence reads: CASSLAGGPTSGGELFF.